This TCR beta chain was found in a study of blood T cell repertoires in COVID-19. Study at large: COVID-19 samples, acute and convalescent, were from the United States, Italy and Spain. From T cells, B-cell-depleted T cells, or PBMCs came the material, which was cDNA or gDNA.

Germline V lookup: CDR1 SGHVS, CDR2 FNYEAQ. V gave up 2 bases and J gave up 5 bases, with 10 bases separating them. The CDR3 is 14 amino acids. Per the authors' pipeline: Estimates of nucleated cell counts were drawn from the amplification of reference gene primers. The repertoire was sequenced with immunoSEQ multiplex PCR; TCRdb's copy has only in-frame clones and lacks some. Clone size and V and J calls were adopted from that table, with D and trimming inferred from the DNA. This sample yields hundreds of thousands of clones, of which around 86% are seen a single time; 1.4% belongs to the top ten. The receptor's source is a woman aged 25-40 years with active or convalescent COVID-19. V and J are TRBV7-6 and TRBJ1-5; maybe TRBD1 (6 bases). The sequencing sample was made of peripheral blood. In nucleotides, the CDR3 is TGTGCCAGCAGCTTACTGGCAGGGGATCAGCCCCAGCATTTT. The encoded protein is CASSLLAGDQPQHF.